This entry describes one T cell receptor (beta chain). Its antigen is still unknown. From RNA transcripts, TCR beta CDR3 regions were amplified. Researchers ran a first-round RT-PCR on the TCR CDR3 using the HTBI primer set. Via MiXCR, TCRdb re-called the multiplex PCR reads, giving one row per CDR3 protein. The top ten hold around 17% of the sample, which has 690,000 or so distinct CDR3 sequences, roughly a sixth seen once. The V segment lost 4 bases and the J segment 0 bases; nucleotides outside the gene matches: 7. This CDR3 is built from 15 residues. Germline CDR1 SGHNT, CDR2 YYREEE (reference sequence). PBMCs were collected from an approximately 10 ml volume of fresh peripheral blood. The sample is drawn from a study of T cells in Graves' hyperthyroidism and ophthalmopathy. Study at large: Peripheral blood collection took place at initial diagnosis, before any treatment.

The study, taken as a whole, reports: Within blood appeared most thyroid clonotypes that had expanded above 0.001.

The clonotype originates from a woman between 50 and 59 years old with Graves' hyperthyroidism that later progressed to Graves' ophthalmopathy. Material for sequencing was blood. V and J are TRBV5-4 and TRBJ2-7, with 7 bases matching TRBD1. As DNA, the CDR3 is TGTGCCAGCAGCCCGGGACAGCGTAACTCCTACGAGCAGTACTTC. Its protein product is CASSPGQRNSYEQYF. The variable domain in full, with the rest retrieved from reference TRBV5-4 and TRBJ2-7, is ETGVTQSPTHLIKTRGQQVTLRCSSQSGHNTVSWYQQALGQGPQFIFQYYREEENGRGNFPPRFSGLQFPNYSSELNVNALELDDSALYLCASSPGQRNSYEQYFGPGTRLTVT.